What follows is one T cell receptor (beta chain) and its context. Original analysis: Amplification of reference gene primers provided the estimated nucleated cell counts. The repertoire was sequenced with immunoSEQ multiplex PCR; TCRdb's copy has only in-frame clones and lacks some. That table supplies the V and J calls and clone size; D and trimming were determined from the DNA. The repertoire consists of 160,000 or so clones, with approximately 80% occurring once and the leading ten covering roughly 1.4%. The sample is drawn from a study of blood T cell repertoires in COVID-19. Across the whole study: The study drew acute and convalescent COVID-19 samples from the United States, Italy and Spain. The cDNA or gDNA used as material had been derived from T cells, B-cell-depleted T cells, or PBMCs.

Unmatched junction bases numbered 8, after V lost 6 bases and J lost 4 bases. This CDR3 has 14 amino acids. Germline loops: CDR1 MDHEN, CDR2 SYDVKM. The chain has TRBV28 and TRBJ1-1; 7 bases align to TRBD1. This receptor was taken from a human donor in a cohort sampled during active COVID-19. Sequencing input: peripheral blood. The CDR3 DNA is TGTGCCAGCAGAACAGGGGAAGGGGGCACTGAAGCTTTCTTT. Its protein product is CASRTGEGGTEAFF.